These 13 T cell receptor beta chains came from one sample sequenced in a study of T cells after posttransplantation cyclophosphamide. The assay was immunoSEQ multiplex PCR, and TCRdb's table has in-frame clones only and misses some. The table records about 12,000 clones without singletons, the ten largest covering roughly 26%. Treatment was busulfan-fludarabine conditioning, a marrow graft, and cyclophosphamide on days +3 and +4. Sequenced material: PBMCs, taken after allogeneic stem cell transplant with posttransplant cyclophosphamide. The source of these receptors is a female patient in her 40s who received an allogeneic stem cell transplant from an unrelated donor, was CMV-positive, and had acute GVHD only. Some of these T cells may belong to the graft donor.

This clone was seen more than once but under ten times. The rearrangement links TRBV19 to TRBJ1-3; D is uncertain. Germline CDR1 LNHDA, CDR2 SQIVND (reference sequence). This CDR3 has 17 residues. V gave up 4 bases and J gave up 4 bases, with 20 bases separating them. The CDR3 sequence: CASSTTPPYSVGNTIYF. The CDR3, as DNA: TGTGCCAGTAGTACGACACCTCCCTACTCTGTGGGAAACACCATATATTTT.

This clone has a count of ten or more. V usage is TRBV4-2 and J usage is TRBJ1-1; TRBD1 might be the D (6 bases). Per the germline V gene, CDR1 is LGHNA and CDR2 is YNFKEQ. This CDR3 region has 12 residues. V shed 3 bases and J shed 7 bases, with 9 bases lying between them. CDR3 amino acids: CASSQQGGEAFF. The CDR3 bases are TGTGCCAGCAGCCAGCAAGGGGGTGAAGCTTTCTTT.

Ten or more counts support this clone. CDR3 loop: CASRHSRGGGDTQYF. The CDR3 bases are TGTGCCAGTAGGCATTCACGAGGGGGAGGGGATACGCAGTATTTT. The chain employs TRBV19 and TRBJ2-3; possibly TRBD2 for D (7 bases). With 6 bases removed from V and 6 bases from J, the gap between germline ends came to 19 bases. The CDR3 totals 15 residues. In germline, CDR1 is LNHDA, CDR2 SQIVND (reference sequence).

Ten or more counts support this clone. The chain uses TRBV12-2 and TRBJ2-7; the listed D gene, TRBD2, was not tested against the DNA. TRBV12-2 is recorded as a pseudogene. The CDR3 has 14 residues. CDR3 residues: CASRPSRASREQYF. DNA for the CDR3: TGTGCAAGTCGCCCTTCCCGGGCTAGCAGGGAGCAGTACTTC.

On this clone: A junction boundary mismatches the germline segment, possibly from a read error. V usage is TRBV6-5 and J usage is TRBJ2-1; the match to TRBD2 covers 8 bases. This CDR3 is built from 15 residues. The germline V gene encodes CDR1 MNHEY and CDR2 SVGAGI. CDR3: CASGRDGPTSGLRVF. The CDR3 bases are TGTGCCAGCGGCCGGGACGGACCAACTAGCGGACTGAGGGTCTTC.

In this sample, this clone turned up a few times. The chain has TRBV7-3 and TRBJ1-1; 9 bases agree with TRBD1. With 3 bases clipped from V and 5 bases from J, the junction kept 13 bases outside the gene matches. This CDR3 contains 17 residues. Germline V gene data show CDR1 as SGHTA and CDR2 as FQGTGA. The CDR3 loop reads CASSFPSGQGEGTEAFF. The CDR3 nucleotides read TGTGCCAGCAGCTTCCCCTCGGGACAGGGAGAAGGGACTGAAGCTTTCTTT.

There are many counts of this clone. CDR3 protein: CASSVARSNTEAFF. In nucleotides, the CDR3 is TGTGCCAGCAGCGTAGCTCGTTCTAACACTGAAGCTTTCTTT. The V and J genes are TRBV9 and TRBJ1-1, with D unclear. The V end lost 0 bases, the J end lost 2 bases, and 8 bases lay between the germline ends. CDR1 is SGDLS and CDR2 is YYNGEE in the germline V gene. The CDR3 runs to 14 residues.

This clone occurred many times. This chain joins TRBV6-4 and TRBJ2-2; 7 bases agree with TRBD2. Germline CDR1 and CDR2: MRHNA and SNTAGT. The CDR3 is 16 amino acids. With V trimmed by 3 bases and J by 3 bases, 7 bases remained unmatched. CDR3 bases: TGTGCCAGCAGTGAAGCCGAGACTAGCCACACCGGGGAGCTGTTTTTT. It codes for CASSEAETSHTGELFF.

In this sample, this clone turned up many times. The chain joins TRBV11-3 to TRBJ2-1; 10 nucleotides line up with TRBD2. Germline V gives CDR1 SGHNT, CDR2 YENEEA. Trimming cost V 5 bases and J 1 base; bases outside gene matches: 5. The CDR3 is made up of 16 amino acids. CDR3 amino acids: CASSLGLAESYNEQFF. CDR3 nucleotides: TGTGCCAGCAGCCTCGGACTAGCGGAATCCTACAATGAGCAGTTCTTC.

Only a few counts were recorded for this clone. V is TRBV2 and J is TRBJ2-5; D not resolved. V dropped 6 bases and J dropped 2 bases, with 7 bases sitting between them. The CDR3 consists of 12 residues. Germline CDR1 and CDR2: SNHLY and FYNNEI. The CDR3 here is CASRSQQETQYF. The CDR3 DNA follows: TGTGCCAGCAGGTCACAGCAAGAGACCCAGTACTTC.

This clone was observed a handful of times. The chain has TRBV2 and TRBJ2-5; 14 bases align to TRBD2. The end of the DNA fits TRBJ2-7 better, so the J call may be wrong. This CDR3 has 14 residues. The germline CDR1 and CDR2 sequences are SNHLY and FYNNEI. CDR3 in amino acids: CASAGTSGRYEQYF. Written as DNA, the CDR3 is TGTGCCAGCGCCGGGACTAGCGGGAGATACGAGCAGTACTTC.

The chain is built from TRBV28 and TRBJ2-7, with 7 positions matching TRBD1. J was trimmed by 2 bases and V by 7 bases; bases with no gene match: 2. Germline V gene lookup returns CDR1 MDHEN and CDR2 SYDVKM. This CDR3 spans 12 amino acids. CDR3 DNA sequence: TGTGCCAGCAAGACAGGGACCTACGAGCAGTACTTC. It yields the protein CASKTGTYEQYF.

This clone was seen a handful of times. A far larger clone is one base from this, pointing to a likely read error. The chain couples TRBV29-1 to TRBJ1-1; 11 positions agree with TRBD2. The assigned J gene may be wrong: the sequence end matches TRBJ2-3 better. The germline V gene encodes CDR1 SQVTM and CDR2 ANQGSEA. The CDR3 has 14 residues. The CDR3 DNA reads TGCAGCGTTAAGACTAGCGGGGTTCAGGATGCGCAGTATTTT. Translated: CSVKTSGVQDAQYF.